This T cell receptor (beta chain) was observed in a study of cytomegalovirus exposure and HLA in healthy donors. Study conclusions and caveats: Owing to their indistinguishability, certain V segments, notably TRBV6-2 and TRBV6-3, were excluded. In a later analysis, common viral pathogens appeared linked to several of the most significant clusters. Most subjects had HLA-A and HLA-B alleles reportedly predicted accurately by TCR beta sequences.

In the PCR, 60 Vbeta and 13 Jbeta primers were used. TCRdb's table, derived via immunoSEQ multiplex PCR, lists solely in-frame clones and lacks some. Among under 200,000 clones, around 80% were seen once, and the ten largest hold 8.5%. With respect to this clone: Its target is not known.

From germline, CDR1 is MDHEN and CDR2 SYDVKM. The CDR3 is 12 amino acids. V was clipped by 6 bases and J by 6 bases; unmatched bases: 4. This chain joins TRBV28 and TRBJ2-7, with 8 bases that match TRBD2. Material for sequencing was PBMCs. The clonotype originates from a male donor in good health and CMV-seropositive. CDR3 loop: CASSPGGFEQYF. For the CDR3, the DNA is TGTGCCAGCAGCCCGGGGGGGTTCGAGCAGTACTTC.